This TCR beta chain stems from a study of cytomegalovirus exposure and HLA in healthy donors. Study-wide findings and caveats: In a later analysis, specific HLA alleles were associated with approximately 16,000 TCR beta sequences at a 0.05 false discovery rate.

PCR amplification relied on 60 Vbeta primers (plus 13 Jbeta primers). The method was immunoSEQ multiplex PCR; TCRdb's version includes in-frame clones alone and lacks a portion of them. The sample records some 170,000 clones, around four fifths being singletons. Remarks on this clone: The antigen is undetermined.

The donors, nominally healthy at sampling, likely had unrecorded immune exposures. Trimming at V came to 6 bases and at J to 4 bases, leaving 8 bases not matched to a gene. The germline CDR1 and CDR2 sequences are MNHNS and SASEGT. This CDR3 comprises 14 residues. J is TRBJ1-1 and V is TRBV6-1, with 7 bases lining up with TRBD1. The origin of this receptor is a woman between 55 and 75 years old in good health and CMV-seropositive. Sequenced material: PBMCs. Here the CDR3 DNA reads TGTGCCAGCAGGGATAACAGGGGCGGCACTGAAGCTTTCTTT. Translating gives CASRDNRGGTEAFF.